One sample yielded the 19 T cell receptor beta chains listed below, sequenced in a study of T-cell memory formation after mild COVID-19. One entry per CDR3 protein, called by TCRdb with MiXCR from the 5' RACE reads. The profile shows around 200,000 distinct CDR3 sequences, roughly 23% of them singletons. The sequenced sample was PBMCs or a T cell subset sorted from them (not recorded which). These receptor sequences come from an adult woman who had mild COVID-19 (a few samples of this study predate the infection). Cell type and time point are not known.

V and J are TRBV5-1 and TRBJ2-7, with 12 positions matching TRBD1. V lost 4 bases, J lost 4 bases, and 12 bases stayed unmatched. The CDR3 covers 17 residues. CDR1 SGHRS and CDR2 YFSETQ come from the germline V gene. The CDR3 reads CASSIQPGQGAKYEQYF. The CDR3 DNA is TGCGCCAGCAGCATCCAACCGGGACAGGGGGCTAAATACGAGCAGTACTTC.

Only a few counts were recorded for this clonotype. The gene calls are TRBV27 and TRBJ2-3, with a weak D call TRBD2 (5 bases). The CDR3 has 14 residues. V was trimmed by 3 bases and J by 0 bases, leaving 7 bases between them. Per the germline V gene, CDR1 is MNHEY and CDR2 is SMNVEV (reference sequence). DNA for the CDR3: TGTGCCAGCAGTTTCCGGGGAAGCACAGATACGCAGTATTTT. Its translation is CASSFRGSTDTQYF.

This clonotype appeared a few times. The chain employs TRBV13 and TRBJ2-3, with D possibly matching TRBD1 (6 bases). Germline values: CDR1 PRHDT, CDR2 FYEKMQ (reference sequence). CDR3 length: 18 amino acids. Deletions cut 5 bases from V and 0 bases from J, with 21 bases between. CDR3 sequence reads: CASSEKGTTISSTDTQYF. Here the CDR3 DNA reads TGTGCCAGCAGCGAAAAAGGGACAACTATCTCTAGCACAGATACGCAGTATTTT.

This clonotype was observed a handful of times. The rearrangement uses TRBV19 and TRBJ2-3, with a weak D call TRBD1 (5 bases). The CDR3 consists of 14 residues. Germline CDR1 is LNHDA and CDR2 is SQIVND (reference sequence). Trimming removed 9 bases at V and 3 bases at J, with 16 bases between. Here the CDR3 reads CASALGLGTDTQYF. CDR3 DNA sequence: TGTGCCAGCGCTTTGGGGCTAGGGACAGATACGCAGTATTTT.

The gene calls are TRBV30 and TRBJ1-3; the match to TRBD1 covers 9 bases. CDR1 and CDR2 (germline): GTSNPN, SVGIG (reference sequence). V lost 0 bases to trimming and J lost 0 bases; unmatched junction nucleotides: 3. This CDR3 is built from 16 residues. The DNA for the CDR3 is TGTGCCTGGAGTGTTGGGACAGGGACCTCTGGAAACACCATATATTTT. Translated: CAWSVGTGTSGNTIYF.

This chain joins TRBV7-2 and TRBJ2-5, with 11 bases identical to TRBD2. Germline V gene sequence: CDR1 SGHTA, CDR2 FQGNSA. The ends lost 4 bases at V and 1 base at J; junction bases unmatched: 2. The CDR3 sequence is 15 residues long. Here the CDR3 DNA reads TGTGCCAGCAGCTATGGGACTAGCGGCCAAGAGACCCAGTACTTC. It yields the protein CASSYGTSGQETQYF.

The rearrangement joins TRBV27 to TRBJ2-7; 10 bases align to TRBD1. After removal of 10 bases from V and 6 bases from J, the junction contained 6 bases not matched to a gene. The CDR3 extends over 12 amino acids. From germline, CDR1 is MNHEY and CDR2 SMNVEV (reference sequence). The CDR3 sequence is CATSTGGAEQYF. CDR3 in DNA: TGTGCCACTTCGACAGGGGGCGCCGAGCAGTACTTC.

This clonotype showed up just a few times. The J gene is TRBJ1-2, the V gene TRBV7-2; 8 bases align to TRBD1. This CDR3 contains 14 residues. Germline V gene sequence: CDR1 SGHTA, CDR2 FQGNSA. After removal of 1 base from V and 10 bases from J, the junction contained 8 bases not matched to a gene. CDR3 loop: CASSLEAGGSYYTF. The CDR3 DNA is TGTGCCAGCAGCTTAGAGGCAGGGGGCAGTTACTACACCTTC.

The chain joins TRBV12-3 or TRBV12-4 to TRBJ1-5; D is undetermined. Trimming removed 6 bases at V and 1 base at J, with 10 bases between. The CDR3 loop spans 14 amino acids. The CDR3 DNA is TGTGCCAGCAGAATGGGCAGAAGCAATCAGCCCCAGCATTTT. It is translated as CASRMGRSNQPQHF.

The CDR3 nucleotides are TGCGCCAGACCCCCCCGCGAGACCCAGTACTTC. Protein product: CARPPRETQYF. V is TRBV4-1 and J is TRBJ2-5; D is undetermined. V was trimmed by 9 bases and J by 5 bases, leaving 10 bases between them. The CDR3 covers 11 residues. Looked up from germline, CDR1 is MGHRA and CDR2 is YSYEKL.

This clonotype was detected only a few times. The chain employs TRBV4-3 and TRBJ2-5; 10 positions match TRBD1. Germline V gene data show CDR1 as LGHNA and CDR2 as YSLEER. This CDR3 is built from 15 residues. V lost 1 base, J lost 2 bases, and 1 base stayed unmatched. This CDR3 reads CASSQGTGGQETQYF. CDR3 bases: TGCGCCAGCAGCCAAGGGACAGGGGGGCAAGAGACCCAGTACTTC.

Only a few counts were recorded for this clonotype. The rearrangement joins TRBV4-3 to TRBJ2-7, with TRBD2 matching 9 bases. CDR3 length: 15 amino acids. The germline V gene has CDR1 LGHNA and CDR2 YSLEER. After removal of 4 bases from V and 2 bases from J, the junction contained 6 bases not matched to a gene. In DNA, the CDR3 is TGCGCCAGCAGCCCCTCTAGCGGGGCCCCCTACGAGCAGTACTTC. Amino acid sequence: CASSPSSGAPYEQYF.

DNA of the CDR3: TGTGCCAGCAGTGACGGGCATGGCGAGCAGTACTTC. Translating gives CASSDGHGEQYF. The rearrangement uses TRBV6-5 and TRBJ2-7, with D unresolved. The germline V gene encodes CDR1 MNHEY and CDR2 SVGAGI. The V end was cut by 5 bases, the J end by 6 bases, with 11 bases between. The CDR3 is 12 residues long.

This clonotype has a handful of counts. The chain joins TRBV5-6 to TRBJ2-7; D could derive from TRBD1 or TRBD2 (5 bases each). Trimming removed 4 bases from V and 2 bases from J, with 13 bases in between. CDR1 is SGHDT and CDR2 is YYEEEE in the germline V gene. This CDR3 has 14 amino acids. The CDR3 coding sequence is TGTGCCAGCAGCCCGGGGCTAGGTACCTACGAGCAGTACTTC. Translated, it gives CASSPGLGTYEQYF.

This clonotype has only a few counts. This sequence joins TRBV6-1 and TRBJ1-5; D is uncertain. Trimming cost V 3 bases and J 1 base, with 10 bases left between them. Germline V gives CDR1 MNHNS, CDR2 SASEGT. The CDR3 contains 15 residues. Here the CDR3 DNA reads TGTGCCAGCAGTGAGATCCCCCAGAGCAATCAGCCCCAGCATTTT. Its protein product is CASSEIPQSNQPQHF.

The gene calls are TRBV7-2 and TRBJ2-7; D ambiguous. The V end was cut by 5 bases, the J end by 2 bases, with 10 bases between. This CDR3 region has 13 residues. Germline V gene sequence: CDR1 SGHTA, CDR2 FQGNSA. CDR3 coding DNA: TGTGCCAGCAGCCGATTTACGGCCTACGAGCAGTACTTC. Amino acid sequence: CASSRFTAYEQYF.

The genes are TRBV27 and TRBJ2-7; D is perhaps TRBD2 (6 bases). Germline V CDR1 and CDR2: MNHEY, SMNVEV (reference sequence). V lost 6 bases to trimming and J lost 1 base, with 19 bases between them. This CDR3 comprises 16 residues. This CDR3 reads CASRYDLRGRSYEQYF. Written as DNA, the CDR3 is TGTGCCAGCAGATATGATCTCCGGGGGAGATCCTACGAGCAGTACTTC.

This clonotype was seen at least ten times. This CDR3 reads CASSLARTVPSYEQYF. The CDR3 DNA is TGCGCCAGCAGCTTGGCCCGGACAGTACCTTCCTACGAGCAGTACTTC. V and J are TRBV5-1 and TRBJ2-7; maybe TRBD1 (6 bases). This CDR3 region has 16 residues. Between the trimmed V and J ends, which lost 0 bases and 1 base, there was a span of 14 bases. CDR1 and CDR2 (germline): SGHRS, YFSETQ.

The table lists this clonotype with a few counts. This chain joins TRBV27 and TRBJ1-5, with D tentatively TRBD1 (5 bases). V lost 2 bases and J 6 bases, leaving 11 bases between the germline ends. The CDR3 spans 14 residues. CDR1 and CDR2 (germline): MNHEY, SMNVEV (reference sequence). The CDR3: CASSLGAGLQPQHF. In nucleotides, the CDR3 is TGTGCCAGCAGTTTAGGGGCGGGACTTCAGCCCCAGCATTTT.